This paragraph covers one T cell receptor beta chain sequence. The target antigen is unknown. Using immunoSEQ multiplex PCR, the repertoire was profiled, and TCRdb retains in-frame clones only, with some absent. The profile shows almost 700,000 clones, around 90% of them singletons. The source of the sample is a study of shared clonotypes between healthy human individuals. Study findings and constraints: When naive CD4 clonotypes were compared across several donors, around 5% were shared. The donor pool, a small one, limited the genetic and exposure-history diversity represented. Relative to clonotypes present in all four donors, those not shared had lower generation probabilities.

This CDR3 has 9 residues. Deletions cut 11 bases from V and 4 bases from J, with 3 bases between. Selected positively for CCR7 and CD45RO-negative, naive CD8 cells excluded terminally differentiated effector memory CD45RA+ cells. The TCR sequence derives from a young man in good health. This chain connects TRBV23-1 to TRBJ1-5; D is undetermined. TRBV23-1 is flagged as an ORF with uncertain function. The sample comprised naive CD8+ T cells sorted from blood. CDR3 in DNA: TGCGCCCCAAATCAGCCCCAGCATTTT. Its protein product is CAPNQPQHF.